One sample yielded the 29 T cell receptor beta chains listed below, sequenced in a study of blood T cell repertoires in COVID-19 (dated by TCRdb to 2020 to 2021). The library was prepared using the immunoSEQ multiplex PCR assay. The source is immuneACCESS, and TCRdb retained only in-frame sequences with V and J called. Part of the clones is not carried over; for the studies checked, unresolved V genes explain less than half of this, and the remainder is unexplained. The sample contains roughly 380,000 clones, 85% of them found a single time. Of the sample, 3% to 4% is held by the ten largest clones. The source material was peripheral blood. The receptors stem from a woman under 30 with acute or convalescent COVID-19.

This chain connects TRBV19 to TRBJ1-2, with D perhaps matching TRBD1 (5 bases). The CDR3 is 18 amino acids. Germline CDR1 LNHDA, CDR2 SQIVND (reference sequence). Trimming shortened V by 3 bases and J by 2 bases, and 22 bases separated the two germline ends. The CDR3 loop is CASSIGSRGEVRNYGYTF. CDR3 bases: TGTGCCAGTAGTATTGGTTCTCGGGGGGAAGTGAGGAACTATGGCTACACCTTC.

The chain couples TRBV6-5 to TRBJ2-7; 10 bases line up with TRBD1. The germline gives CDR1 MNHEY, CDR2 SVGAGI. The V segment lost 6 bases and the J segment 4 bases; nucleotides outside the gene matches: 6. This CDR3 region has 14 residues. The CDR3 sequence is CASSRDRGFYEQYF. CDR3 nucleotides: TGTGCCAGCAGCCGGGACAGGGGATTTTACGAGCAGTACTTC.

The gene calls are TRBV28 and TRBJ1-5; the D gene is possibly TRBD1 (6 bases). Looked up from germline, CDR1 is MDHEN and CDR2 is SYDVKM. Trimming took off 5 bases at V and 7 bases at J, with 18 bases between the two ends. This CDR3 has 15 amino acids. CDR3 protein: CASSASPDRIQPQHF. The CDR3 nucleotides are TGTGCCAGCAGTGCTAGCCCGGACAGAATACAGCCCCAGCATTTT.

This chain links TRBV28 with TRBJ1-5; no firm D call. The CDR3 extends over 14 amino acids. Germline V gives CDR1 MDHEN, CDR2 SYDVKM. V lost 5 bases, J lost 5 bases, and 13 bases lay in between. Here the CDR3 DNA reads TGTGCCAGCAGTAGTGTAGTCGGGGATCAGCCCCAGCATTTT. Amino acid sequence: CASSSVVGDQPQHF.

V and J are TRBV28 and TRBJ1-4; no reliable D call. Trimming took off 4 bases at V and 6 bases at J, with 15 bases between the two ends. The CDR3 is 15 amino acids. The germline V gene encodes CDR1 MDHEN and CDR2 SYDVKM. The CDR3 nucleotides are TGTGCCAGCAGTTCCATCAGAAGTTCTGATGAAAAACTGTTTTTT. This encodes CASSSIRSSDEKLFF.

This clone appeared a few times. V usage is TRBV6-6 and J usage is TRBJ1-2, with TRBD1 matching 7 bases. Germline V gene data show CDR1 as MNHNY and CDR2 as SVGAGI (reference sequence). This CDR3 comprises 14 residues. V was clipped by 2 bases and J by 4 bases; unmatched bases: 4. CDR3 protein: CASSYTGTAYGYTF. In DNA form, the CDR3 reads TGTGCCAGCAGTTACACCGGGACAGCCTATGGCTACACCTTC.

The DNA for the CDR3 is TGTGCCACCAGCAGAGATGCGGGGTCCCCCGGGGGCACTGAAGCTTTCTTT. Translating it yields CATSRDAGSPGGTEAFF. V gene TRBV15 combines with J gene TRBJ1-1; the D gene is possibly TRBD1 (5 bases). Germline V CDR1 and CDR2: LNHNV, YYDKDF (reference sequence). V was shortened by 0 bases and J by 4 bases, with 18 bases between the two germline ends. This CDR3 contains 17 residues.

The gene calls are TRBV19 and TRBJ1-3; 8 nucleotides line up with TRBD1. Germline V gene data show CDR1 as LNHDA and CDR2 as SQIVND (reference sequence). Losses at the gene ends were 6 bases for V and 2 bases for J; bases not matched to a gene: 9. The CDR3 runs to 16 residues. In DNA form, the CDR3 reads TGTGCCAGTAGGAGAGGTGGACAGGGCGCTGGAAACACCATATATTTT. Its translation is CASRRGGQGAGNTIYF.

In DNA form, the CDR3 reads TGTGCCAGCAGCTTGTACCGTCAGGTGGGGAGCTCCTACGAGCAGTACTTC. Protein product: CASSLYRQVGSSYEQYF. This chain connects TRBV5-7 to TRBJ2-7; weak D call: TRBD2 (5 bases). TRBV5-7 is reported as an ORF; its role is uncertain. The CDR3 runs 17 residues. V lost 1 base and J 0 bases, leaving 17 bases between the germline ends.

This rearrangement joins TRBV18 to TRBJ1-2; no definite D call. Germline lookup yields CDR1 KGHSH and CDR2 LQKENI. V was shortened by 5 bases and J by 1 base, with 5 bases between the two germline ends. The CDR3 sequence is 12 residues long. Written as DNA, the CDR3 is TGTGCCAGCTCAAACAATAACTATGGCTACACCTTC. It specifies CASSNNNYGYTF.

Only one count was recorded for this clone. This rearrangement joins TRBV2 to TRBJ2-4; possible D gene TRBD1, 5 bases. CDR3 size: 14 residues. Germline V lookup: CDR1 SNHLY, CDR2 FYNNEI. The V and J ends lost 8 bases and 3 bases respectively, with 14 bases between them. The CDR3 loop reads CASQTDAGKNIQYF. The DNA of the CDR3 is TGTGCCAGCCAGACAGATGCTGGCAAAAACATTCAGTACTTC.

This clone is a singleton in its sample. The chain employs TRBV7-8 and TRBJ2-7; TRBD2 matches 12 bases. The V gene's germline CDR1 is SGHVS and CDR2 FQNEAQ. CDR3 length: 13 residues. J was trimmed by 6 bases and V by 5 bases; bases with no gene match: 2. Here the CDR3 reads CASSPGLAGEQYF. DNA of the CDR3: TGTGCCAGCAGCCCGGGACTAGCGGGCGAGCAGTACTTC.

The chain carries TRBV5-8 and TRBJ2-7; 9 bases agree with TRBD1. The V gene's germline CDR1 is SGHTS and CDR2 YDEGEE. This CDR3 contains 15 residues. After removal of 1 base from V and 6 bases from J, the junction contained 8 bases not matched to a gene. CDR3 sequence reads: CASSLNVVTGGEQYF. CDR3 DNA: TGTGCCAGCAGCTTGAATGTGGTGACAGGGGGCGAGCAGTACTTC.

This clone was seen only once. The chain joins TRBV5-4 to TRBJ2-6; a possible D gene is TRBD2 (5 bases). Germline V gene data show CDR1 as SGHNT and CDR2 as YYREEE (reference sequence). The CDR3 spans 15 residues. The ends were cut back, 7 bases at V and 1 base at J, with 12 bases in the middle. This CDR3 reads CASGGPESGANVLTF. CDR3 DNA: TGTGCCAGCGGAGGTCCAGAGTCTGGGGCCAACGTCCTGACTTTC.

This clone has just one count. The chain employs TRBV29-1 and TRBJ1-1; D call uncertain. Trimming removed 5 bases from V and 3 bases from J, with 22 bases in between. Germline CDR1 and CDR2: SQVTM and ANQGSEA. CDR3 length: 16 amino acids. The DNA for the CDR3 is TGCAGCGTTTATTTTTCCGGATCGCCCGAGGACACTGAAGCTTTCTTT. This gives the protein CSVYFSGSPEDTEAFF.

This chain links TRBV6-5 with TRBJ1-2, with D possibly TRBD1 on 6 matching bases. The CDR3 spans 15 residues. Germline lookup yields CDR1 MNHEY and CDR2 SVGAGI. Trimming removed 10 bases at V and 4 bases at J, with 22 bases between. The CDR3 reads CAILMNRDPPYGYTF. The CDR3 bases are TGTGCCATCTTAATGAACAGGGACCCACCCTATGGCTACACCTTC.

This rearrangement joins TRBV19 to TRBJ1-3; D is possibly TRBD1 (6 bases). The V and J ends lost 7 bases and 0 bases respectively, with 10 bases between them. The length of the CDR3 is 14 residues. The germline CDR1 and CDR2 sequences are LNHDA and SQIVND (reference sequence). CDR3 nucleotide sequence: TGTGCCAGTAAGGACAGCACCTCTGGAAACACCATATATTTT. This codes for CASKDSTSGNTIYF.

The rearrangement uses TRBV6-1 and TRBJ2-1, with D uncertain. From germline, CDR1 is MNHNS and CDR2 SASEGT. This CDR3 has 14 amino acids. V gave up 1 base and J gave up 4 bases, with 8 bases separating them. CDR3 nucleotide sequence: TGTGCCAGCAGTGAAGATCGAGAATACAATGAGCAGTTCTTC. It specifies CASSEDREYNEQFF.

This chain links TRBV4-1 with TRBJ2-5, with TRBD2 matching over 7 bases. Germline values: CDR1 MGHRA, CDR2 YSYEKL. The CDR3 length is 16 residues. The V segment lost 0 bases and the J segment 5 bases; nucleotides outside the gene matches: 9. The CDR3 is CASSQEGAGEGETQYF. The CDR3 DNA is TGCGCCAGCAGCCAAGAGGGCGCGGGGGAGGGTGAGACCCAGTACTTC.

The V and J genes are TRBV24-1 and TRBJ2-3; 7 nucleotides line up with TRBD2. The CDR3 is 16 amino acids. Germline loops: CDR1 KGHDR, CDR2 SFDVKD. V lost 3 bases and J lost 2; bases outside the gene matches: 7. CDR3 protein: CATSDPSGGVTDTQYF. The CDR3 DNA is TGTGCCACCAGTGATCCTAGCGGAGGGGTCACAGATACGCAGTATTTT.

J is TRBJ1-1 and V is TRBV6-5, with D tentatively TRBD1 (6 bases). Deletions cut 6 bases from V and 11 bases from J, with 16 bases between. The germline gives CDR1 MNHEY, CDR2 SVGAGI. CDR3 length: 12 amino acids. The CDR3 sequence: CASRKDSQEAFF. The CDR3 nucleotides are TGTGCCAGCAGGAAGGACAGCCAGGAGGCTTTCTTT.

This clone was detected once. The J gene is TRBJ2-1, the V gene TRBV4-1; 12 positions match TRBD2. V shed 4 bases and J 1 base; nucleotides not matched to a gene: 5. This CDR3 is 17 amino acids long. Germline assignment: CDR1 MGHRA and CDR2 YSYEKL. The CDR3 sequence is CASSPRLAGASYNEQFF. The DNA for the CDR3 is TGCGCCAGCAGCCCGCGACTAGCGGGAGCATCCTACAATGAGCAGTTCTTC.

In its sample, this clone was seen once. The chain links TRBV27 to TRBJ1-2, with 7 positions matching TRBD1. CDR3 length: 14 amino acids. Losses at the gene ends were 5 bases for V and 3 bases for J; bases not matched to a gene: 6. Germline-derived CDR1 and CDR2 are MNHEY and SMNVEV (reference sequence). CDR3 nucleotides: TGTGCCAGCAGTCATGACAGGGAGCACTATGGCTACACCTTC. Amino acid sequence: CASSHDREHYGYTF.

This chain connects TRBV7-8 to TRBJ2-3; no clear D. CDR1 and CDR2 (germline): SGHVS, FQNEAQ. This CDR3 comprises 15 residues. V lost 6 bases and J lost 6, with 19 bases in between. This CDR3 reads CASSQRVGTSDTQYF. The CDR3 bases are TGTGCCAGCAGTCAACGGGTAGGAACTTCGGATACGCAGTATTTT. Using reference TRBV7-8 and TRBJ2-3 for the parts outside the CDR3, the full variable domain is GAGVSQSPRYKVAKRGQDVALRCDPISGHVSLFWYQQALGQGPEFLTYFQNEAQLDKSGLPSDRFFAERPEGSVSTLKIQRTQQEDSAVYLCASSQRVGTSDTQYFGPGTRLTVL.

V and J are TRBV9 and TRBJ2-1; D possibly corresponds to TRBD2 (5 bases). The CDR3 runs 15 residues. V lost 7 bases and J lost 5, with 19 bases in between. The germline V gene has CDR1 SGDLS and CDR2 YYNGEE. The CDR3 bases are TGTGCCAGCGGGGAAGGAGCGGTTGGACACAATGAGCAGTTCTTC. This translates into CASGEGAVGHNEQFF.

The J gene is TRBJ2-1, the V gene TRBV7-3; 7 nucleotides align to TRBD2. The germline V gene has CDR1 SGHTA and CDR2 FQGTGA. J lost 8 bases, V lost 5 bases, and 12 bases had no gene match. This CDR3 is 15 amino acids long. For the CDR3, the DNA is TGTGCCAGCAGCGCCCTAACGGGGGGAAATGATGAGCAGTTCTTC. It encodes CASSALTGGNDEQFF.

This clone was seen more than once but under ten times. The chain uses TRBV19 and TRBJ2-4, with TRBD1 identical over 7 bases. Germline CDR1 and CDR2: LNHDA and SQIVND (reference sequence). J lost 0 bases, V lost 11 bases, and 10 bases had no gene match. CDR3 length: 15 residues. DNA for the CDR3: TGTGCCGTAGGATCGGGACAGTTAGCCAAAAACATTCAGTACTTC. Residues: CAVGSGQLAKNIQYF.

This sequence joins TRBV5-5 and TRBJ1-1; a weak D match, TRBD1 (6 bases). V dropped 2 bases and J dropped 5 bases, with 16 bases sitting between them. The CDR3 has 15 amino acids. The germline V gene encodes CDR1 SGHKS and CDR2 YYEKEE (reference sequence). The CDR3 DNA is TGTGCCAGCAGCTTAGTCCCCAGGGGAGATACTGAAGCTTTCTTT. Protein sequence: CASSLVPRGDTEAFF.

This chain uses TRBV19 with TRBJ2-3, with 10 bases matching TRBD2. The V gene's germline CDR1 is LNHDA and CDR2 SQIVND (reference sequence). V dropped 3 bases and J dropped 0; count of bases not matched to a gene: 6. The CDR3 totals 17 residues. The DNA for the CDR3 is TGTGCCAGTAGTATCAACCTAGCGGGAGTCAGCACAGATACGCAGTATTTT. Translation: CASSINLAGVSTDTQYF.